These 3 T cell receptor beta chains were sequenced from one sample in a study of cytomegalovirus exposure and HLA in healthy donors. The PCR was carried out with 60 Vbeta primers and 13 Jbeta primers. Repertoires were generated with immunoSEQ multiplex PCR, while TCRdb's copy carries only in-frame clones and drops some. The sample has approximately 140,000 clones, about 80% seen once. Material for sequencing was PBMCs. The source is a woman between 40 and 55 years old in good health and CMV-seropositive.

On this clone: One end of the junction varies from germline; a read error may be responsible. This sequence joins TRBV7-9 and TRBJ1-4; D is perhaps TRBD1 (5 bases). Looked up from germline, CDR1 is SEHNR and CDR2 is FQNEAQ (reference sequence). This CDR3 is built from 14 residues. The chain's CDR3 is CSSSLDSGGPKLFF. CDR3 DNA: TGTTCCAGCAGCCTGGATAGCGGGGGTCCCAAACTGTTTTTT. Combining the CDR3 with reference TRBV7-9 and TRBJ1-4 gives the whole variable domain DTGVSQNPRHKITKRGQNVTFRCDPISEHNRLYWYRQTLGQGPEFLTYFQNEAQLEKSRLLSDRFSAERPKGSFSTLEIQRTEQGDSAMYLCSSSLDSGGPKLFFGSGTQLSVL.

V is TRBV18 and J is TRBJ1-1; no clear D. Germline values: CDR1 KGHSH, CDR2 LQKENI. The length of the CDR3 is 12 residues. V was cut by 3 bases and J by 5 bases, with 7 bases left in between. This CDR3 reads CASSPSGTEAFF. The CDR3 DNA reads as TGTGCCAGCTCACCTTCGGGGACTGAAGCTTTCTTT.

This chain uses TRBV6-4 with TRBJ2-1; D possibly corresponds to TRBD1 (5 bases). Germline V gene lookup returns CDR1 MRHNA and CDR2 SNTAGT. The V end lost 0 bases, the J end lost 8 bases, and 8 bases lay between the germline ends. The length of the CDR3 is 13 residues. The chain's CDR3 is CASSDSKGYEQFF. The CDR3 DNA reads as TGTGCCAGCAGTGACTCGAAGGGGTATGAGCAGTTCTTC.